A selection of T cell receptor beta chains follows, all from one sample in a study of T-cell reconstitution after alpha-beta-depleted transplantation in children. TCRdb processed the PCR reads anew with MiXCR; each CDR3 protein has one entry. The sample lists hundreds of thousands of distinct CDR3 sequences; around 16% were seen once. This specimen was PBMCs from the stem cell graft donor, taken from the stem cell graft. The origin of the receptors is a human donor who donated a stem cell graft to a child with acute myeloid leukemia. Each CDR3 is given with its conserved first and last residue. A D gene is named only where the DNA matches it firmly. Clone sizes are given selectively: once, few, many, or a class where the clone is expanded.

>many|TRBD1|15|TRBJ2-7|TRBV11-2
TGTGCCAGCAGCTTAGCGGGACAGGCAGGCTACGAGCAGTACTTC
CASSLAGQAGYEQYF
>NA|NA|13|TRBJ2-1|TRBV5-1
TGCGCCAGCAGCCGGGACACAAACAATGAGCAGTTCTTC
CASSRDTNNEQFF
>NA|TRBD2|15|TRBJ2-1|TRBV3-1
TGTGCCAGCAGCCCTAGCGGGGCTGCCTACAATGAGCAGTTCTTC
CASSPSGAAYNEQFF
>many|NA|12|TRBJ2-1|TRBV29-1
TGCAGCGGTGGTGCAGCTCACAATGAGCAGTTCTTC
CSGGAAHNEQFF
>NA|NA|15|TRBJ2-1|TRBV12-3/TRBV12-4
TGTGCCAGCAGTTTAAACAGTGGGACCTACAATGAGCAGTTCTTC
CASSLNSGTYNEQFF
>few|TRBD2|17|TRBJ2-3|TRBV24-1
TGTGCCACCAGTGATTTCCTAGCGGGGGGCCGCACAGATACGCAGTATTTT
CATSDFLAGGRTDTQYF
>NA|NA|12|TRBJ2-3|TRBV20-1
TGCAGTGCCATGGGTGAGGCAGATACGCAGTATTTT
CSAMGEADTQYF
>few|TRBD1|16|TRBJ2-5|TRBV5-1
TGCGCCAGCAGCTTGGGATCCACAGGGGCTCAAGAGACCCAGTACTTC
CASSLGSTGAQETQYF
>once|TRBD1|17|TRBJ1-1|TRBV4-2
TGTGCCAGCAGCCTAAGTGGGACAGGGAAGCCGAACACTGAAGCTTTCTTT
CASSLSGTGKPNTEAFF
>NA|TRBD1|16|TRBJ2-7|TRBV11-2
TGTGCCAGCAGCCCCGACCTCCGGGACAGCTCCTACGAGCAGTACTTC
CASSPDLRDSSYEQYF
>few|NA|12|TRBJ2-3|TRBV20-1
TGCAGTGGACGACTAGGGGATTATACGCAGTATTTT
CSGRLGDYTQYF
>many|NA|14|TRBJ2-7|TRBV12-3/TRBV12-4
TGTGCCAGCAGCCCCTACGAAGAGAGGTACGAGCAGTACTTC
CASSPYEERYEQYF
>many|NA|17|TRBJ2-4|TRBV6-1
TGTGCCAGCAGTGAATCCCGACAGATCTATTCCCAGAGCATTCAGTACTTC
CASSESRQIYSQSIQYF
>NA|NA|14|TRBJ2-1|TRBV5-1
TGCGCCAGCAGCTTTGAGAACCGTCCGGGTGAGCAGTTCTTC
CASSFENRPGEQFF
>many|NA|12|TRBJ1-2|TRBV12-3/TRBV12-4
TGTGCCAGCAGTCCTTCAGGGGATGGCTACACCTTC
CASSPSGDGYTF
>few|NA|15|TRBJ2-5|TRBV7-2
TGTGCCAGCAGCTTTCGGGGGGCGCGAGAAGAGACCCAGTACTTC
CASSFRGAREETQYF
>many|NA|11|TRBJ2-4|TRBV30
TGTGCCTGGAGTGTAAATACCATTCAGTACTTC
CAWSVNTIQYF
>many|NA|14|TRBJ1-5|TRBV20-1
TGCAGTGCTACCCCCCAGGTTTTTAATCAGCCCCAGCATTTT
CSATPQVFNQPQHF
>few|TRBD2|17|TRBJ2-3|TRBV7-2
TGTGCCAGCAGCCCCCCTGGACTAGCGGGGGGCACAGATACGCAGTATTTT
CASSPPGLAGGTDTQYF
>many|NA|15|TRBJ1-5|TRBV19
TGTGCCAGTAGTATGGGCAGCCCTCTGGTTTGGGCCCAGCATTTT
CASSMGSPLVWAQHF
>NA|NA|19|TRBJ2-6|TRBV7-2
TGTGCCAGCAGTTCCCGCCTTCCGGGAAAAGGCTCTGGGGCCAACGTCCTGACTTTC
CASSSRLPGKGSGANVLTF
>many|TRBD1|14|TRBJ2-1|TRBV7-9
TGTGCCAGCTCCCGGACAGGGATCCAAAATGAGCAGTTCTTC
CASSRTGIQNEQFF
>NA|TRBD1|19|TRBJ1-3|TRBV6-1
TGTGCCAGCAGTGGACGGACAGGGGCGTACCAGATCTCTGGAAACACCATATATTTT
CASSGRTGAYQISGNTIYF
>NA|TRBD1|13|TRBJ2-1|TRBV24-1
TGTGCCACGAGAGGACAGGGGTACAATGAGCAGTTCTTC
CATRGQGYNEQFF
>NA|NA|15|TRBJ2-4|TRBV25-1
TGTGCCAGCAGTGACACGGGGGTAGCCAAAAACATTCAGTACTTC
CASSDTGVAKNIQYF
>few|TRBD1|15|TRBJ2-7|TRBV7-2
TGTGCCAGCAGCGCCACCGGGACAGGCCCCTACGAGCAGTACTTC
CASSATGTGPYEQYF
>many|NA|15|TRBJ2-1|TRBV6-5
TGTGCCAGCAGTTACTCGTTTAGCAGTTACAATGAGCAGTTCTTC
CASSYSFSSYNEQFF
>few|NA|13|TRBJ1-6|TRBV4-1
TGCGCCAGCAGCCAAGCCCCAGAGCCACCCCTCCACTTT
CASSQAPEPPLHF
>many|NA|14|TRBJ2-1|TRBV20-1
TGCAGTGCACTGAGACAGGGACTGTTCAATGAGCAGTTCTTC
CSALRQGLFNEQFF
>NA|TRBD1|15|TRBJ1-2|TRBV15
TGTGCCACCGGACAGGGGTCCTCAAGTAACTATGGCTACACCTTC
CATGQGSSSNYGYTF
>many|TRBD2|18|TRBJ2-1|TRBV20-1
TGCAGTGCTAGAGATCGGCTAGCGGCCCTTGGTTCCTACAATGAGCAGTTCTTC
CSARDRLAALGSYNEQFF
>many|TRBD1|13|TRBJ1-2|TRBV7-2
TGTGCCAGCAGCCAAGGGACAGGGCAAGGCTACACCTTC
CASSQGTGQGYTF
>NA|NA|14|TRBJ1-1|TRBV7-9
TGTGCCAGCAGCTTGGACCCAACCAAGACTGAAGCTTTCTTT
CASSLDPTKTEAFF
>few|NA|13|TRBJ2-2|TRBV7-2
TGTGCCAGCAGCTTTAGCCGTACCGGGGAGCTGTTTTTT
CASSFSRTGELFF
>many|NA|13|TRBJ2-7|TRBV20-1
TGCAGTGCTAGAGATAGCAGTATCTACGAGCAGTACTTC
CSARDSSIYEQYF
>few|NA|12|TRBJ2-7|TRBV5-6
TGTGCCAGCAGCCTTGAGACCTACGAGCAGTACTTC
CASSLETYEQYF
>NA|NA|14|TRBJ2-7|TRBV7-2
TGTGCCAGCAGCTTAGTGAGTCAGACCTACGAGCAGTACTTC
CASSLVSQTYEQYF
>few|NA|15|TRBJ2-3|TRBV7-8
TGTGCCAGCAGCCGGGACTTCTCTAGCACAGATACGCAGTATTTT
CASSRDFSSTDTQYF
>many|NA|12|TRBJ2-1|TRBV15
TGTGCCACCAGCACGGACTACAATGAGCAGTTCTTC
CATSTDYNEQFF
>NA|NA|13|TRBJ1-1|TRBV4-2
TGTGCCAGCAGCCACGGATGGGACACTGAAGCTTTCTTT
CASSHGWDTEAFF
>many|NA|15|TRBJ2-1|TRBV7-2
TGTGCCAGCATCTCGGGACTCCACTCCTACAATGAGCAGTTCTTC
CASISGLHSYNEQFF
>many|NA|17|TRBJ2-3|TRBV12-5
TGTGCTAGTGGTTATAACGACGGCAGGGTCGGCACAGATACGCAGTATTTT
CASGYNDGRVGTDTQYF
>many|NA|17|TRBJ2-5|TRBV6-1
TGTGCCAGCAGCTCCGGGTCCCAAGCCTTGTACCAAGAGACCCAGTACTTC
CASSSGSQALYQETQYF
>once|TRBD1|15|TRBJ1-5|TRBV7-8
TGTGCCAGCAGCTTATGGGAGGGGGCGGGTCAGCCCCAGCATTTT
CASSLWEGAGQPQHF
>NA|NA|13|TRBJ1-5|TRBV20-1
TGCAGTGCTAGTTACGGGTCAGGGCAGCCCCAGCATTTT
CSASYGSGQPQHF
>many|NA|16|TRBJ2-1|TRBV5-6
TGTGCCAGCAGACGAAATCTCAGGGGCGCGGTCGATGAGCAGTTCTTC
CASRRNLRGAVDEQFF
>NA|TRBD2|17|TRBJ2-3|TRBV28
TGTGCCAGCAGTTTCGTTCTAGCGGGGGCCCGCACAGATACGCAGTATTTT
CASSFVLAGARTDTQYF
>NA|NA|16|TRBJ2-1|TRBV24-1
TGTGCCACCAGTGATCCCATCCGGGGGTTTAGGGATGAGCAGTTCTTC
CATSDPIRGFRDEQFF
>many|NA|13|TRBJ2-3|TRBV29-1
TGCAGCGTTTCTAAGGGCGGGACCGATACGCAGTATTTT
CSVSKGGTDTQYF
>once|NA|15|TRBJ1-4|TRBV18
TGTGCCAGCTCACTAGGGAGGACAACGGACGAAAAACTGTTTTTT
CASSLGRTTDEKLFF
>NA|NA|11|TRBJ1-1|TRBV7-9
TGTGCCAGCAGCTTAAAACAGGAAGCTTTCTTT
CASSLKQEAFF
>NA|NA|14|TRBJ2-7|TRBV7-8
TGTGCCAGCAGCTCCAACTCCGGGGTTTACGAGCAGTACTTC
CASSSNSGVYEQYF
>many|TRBD2|15|TRBJ2-3|TRBV20-1
TGCAGTGCTGTCAAAGGACTAGCGGGGACAGATACGCAGTATTTT
CSAVKGLAGTDTQYF